Presented here are 17 T cell receptor beta chains from one specimen sequenced in a study of T cell responses to AZD1222 COVID-19 vaccine. Sequencing was performed with immunoSEQ multiplex PCR; in TCRdb, only in-frame clones are kept and a portion is missing. The sample lists 150,000 or so clones, just under 95% occurring once. The source material was peripheral blood, sampled on day 0 of AZD1222 vaccination. Source of these receptors: an adult in good health.

The chain couples TRBV11-1 to TRBJ2-7; 8 nucleotides agree with TRBD2. The germline gives CDR1 SGHAT, CDR2 FQDESV (reference sequence). Trimming at V came to 0 bases and at J to 0 bases, leaving 4 bases not matched to a gene. CDR3 size: 16 residues. Here the CDR3 DNA reads TGTGCCAGCAGCTTAGCGTTTCTAGCGGGCTCCTACGAGCAGTACTTC. This codes for CASSLAFLAGSYEQYF. Full variable domain (outside the CDR3, taken from reference TRBV11-1 and TRBJ2-7): EAEVAQSPRYKITEKSQAVAFWCDPISGHATLYWYRQILGQGPELLVQFQDESVVDDSQLPKDRFSAERLKGVDSTLKIQPAELGDSAMYLCASSLAFLAGSYEQYFGPGTRLTVT.

The chain carries TRBV15 and TRBJ2-2; D remains unclear. The CDR3 contains 13 residues. V lost 3 bases and J 2 bases, leaving 4 bases between the germline ends. The germline gives CDR1 LNHNV, CDR2 YYDKDF (reference sequence). The CDR3 protein is CATSRENTGELFF. Written as DNA, the CDR3 is TGTGCCACCAGCAGGGAAAACACCGGGGAGCTGTTTTTT.

The V call is TRBV2, the J call TRBJ1-5; D ambiguous. The germline V and J ends were trimmed by 6 bases and 2 bases, with 11 bases remaining between them. Germline values: CDR1 SNHLY, CDR2 FYNNEI. CDR3 size: 14 residues. The CDR3 is CASSGGSGNQPQHF. Here the CDR3 DNA reads TGTGCCAGCAGCGGAGGGTCAGGCAATCAGCCCCAGCATTTT.

CDR3 loop: CASSEGNTGELFF. The CDR3 DNA is TGTGCCAGCAGTGAGGGGAACACCGGGGAGCTGTTTTTT. The chain uses TRBV6-4 and TRBJ2-2; D gene ambiguous. V was trimmed by 3 bases and J by 1 base, leaving 3 bases between them. CDR1 and CDR2 (germline): MRHNA, SNTAGT. The CDR3 is 13 residues long.

This clone appeared once. The genes are TRBV5-1 and TRBJ2-1; 11 nucleotides agree with TRBD2. CDR3 size: 14 residues. CDR1 and CDR2 (germline): SGHRS, YFSETQ. After removal of 4 bases from V and 10 bases from J, the junction contained 7 bases not matched to a gene. The CDR3 DNA is TGCGCCAGCAGCCCCTGGACTAGCGGGCCAGAGCAGTTCTTC. It translates to CASSPWTSGPEQFF.

This sequence joins TRBV28 and TRBJ1-4; a weak D match, TRBD1 (6 bases). CDR3 size: 13 residues. From germline, CDR1 is MDHEN and CDR2 SYDVKM. Trimming took off 8 bases at V and 3 bases at J, with 10 bases between the two ends. CDR3 amino acids: CASFAGANEKLFF. In nucleotides, the CDR3 is TGTGCCAGCTTTGCAGGGGCTAATGAAAAACTGTTTTTT.

The chain carries TRBV5-1 and TRBJ1-1; D is undetermined. The V end was cut by 4 bases, the J end by 4 bases, with 8 bases between. Germline CDR1 is SGHRS and CDR2 is YFSETQ. The CDR3 covers 12 residues. The CDR3 loop is CASSALPTEAFF. The CDR3 nucleotides read TGCGCCAGCAGCGCACTTCCCACTGAAGCTTTCTTT.

This clone was recorded a few times. The chain employs TRBV4-2 and TRBJ2-6; 8 nucleotides match TRBD1. From germline, CDR1 is LGHNA and CDR2 YNFKEQ. The CDR3 has 17 residues. The ends lost 0 bases at V and 4 bases at J; junction bases unmatched: 5. The CDR3 loop reads CASSQETGGTGANVLTF. The CDR3 DNA reads TGTGCCAGCAGCCAAGAAACAGGGGGAACCGGGGCCAACGTCCTGACTTTC.

This chain links TRBV18 with TRBJ1-2; no clear D gene. This CDR3 is 15 amino acids long. Per germline, CDR1 KGHSH and CDR2 LQKENI. V lost 2 bases, J lost 2 bases, and 12 bases lay in between. The chain's CDR3 is CASSPDPGSNYGYTF. The CDR3 coding sequence is TGTGCCAGCTCACCAGACCCGGGCTCAAACTATGGCTACACCTTC.

The J gene is TRBJ1-4, the V gene TRBV7-9; D remains ambiguous. The germline V gene encodes CDR1 SEHNR and CDR2 FQNEAQ (reference sequence). V was shortened by 1 base and J by 4 bases, with 10 bases between the two germline ends. The CDR3 extends over 15 amino acids. CDR3 sequence: CASSLERWGNEKLFF. CDR3 nucleotide sequence: TGTGCCAGCAGCTTAGAGAGATGGGGTAATGAAAAACTGTTTTTT.

The chain is built from TRBV27 and TRBJ2-1, with 12 nucleotides matching TRBD2. Germline trimming cut 5 bases from V and 12 bases from J; bases unmatched to any gene: 8. This CDR3 has 14 residues. Germline CDR1 reads MNHEY; CDR2 reads SMNVEV (reference sequence). The CDR3 is CASSPWTSGAGQFF. The DNA for the CDR3 is TGTGCCAGCAGTCCATGGACTAGCGGGGCCGGGCAGTTCTTC.

The chain carries TRBV7-9 and TRBJ1-2; no clear D. This CDR3 is built from 11 residues. Germline V gene lookup returns CDR1 SEHNR and CDR2 FQNEAQ (reference sequence). V lost 8 bases and J lost 7, with 11 bases in between. CDR3 region: CASAGVGGYTF. CDR3 DNA: TGTGCCAGCGCCGGGGTAGGTGGCTACACCTTC.

The chain is built from TRBV11-2 and TRBJ1-2; D gene uncertain. This CDR3 region has 13 residues. Germline values: CDR1 SGHAT, CDR2 FQNNGV. Trimming removed 2 bases at V and 4 bases at J, with 8 bases between. CDR3 nucleotide sequence: TGTGCCAGCAGCTTATCAGGAGCCTATGGCTACACCTTC. Translating it yields CASSLSGAYGYTF.

The CDR3 DNA sequence: TGTGCCAGCTCACCACCCGCACAGGGGATACAGCCCCAGCATTTT. Its translation: CASSPPAQGIQPQHF. The chain joins TRBV18 to TRBJ1-5; 7 nucleotides agree with TRBD1. The J segment lost 7 bases and the V segment lost 0 bases, leaving 6 bases of the junction unmatched. The CDR3 runs to 15 residues. In germline, CDR1 is KGHSH, CDR2 LQKENI.

This rearrangement joins TRBV9 to TRBJ2-1; 7 positions match TRBD2. The J segment lost 2 bases and the V segment lost 0 bases, leaving 5 bases of the junction unmatched. Germline V gene lookup returns CDR1 SGDLS and CDR2 YYNGEE. The CDR3 is made up of 16 amino acids. The CDR3 here is CASSVEMTSPYNEQFF. CDR3 bases: TGTGCCAGCAGCGTAGAAATGACTAGCCCCTACAATGAGCAGTTCTTC. Using reference TRBV9 and TRBJ2-1 for the parts outside the CDR3, the full variable domain is DSGVTQTPKHLITATGQRVTLRCSPRSGDLSVYWYQQSLDQGLQFLIQYYNGEERAKGNILERFSAQQFPDLHSELNLSSLELGDSALYFCASSVEMTSPYNEQFFGPGTRLTVL.

V and J are TRBV6-5 and TRBJ2-3, with D unclear. Trimming cost V 3 bases and J 3 bases, with 7 bases left between them. The CDR3 consists of 13 residues. Germline V CDR1 and CDR2: MNHEY, SVGAGI. CDR3 coding DNA: TGTGCCAGCAGTTATCCCGAGACAGATACGCAGTATTTT. Its translation is CASSYPETDTQYF.

The rearrangement uses TRBV28 and TRBJ2-1; 12 positions agree with TRBD2. The germline V gene encodes CDR1 MDHEN and CDR2 SYDVKM. V shed 8 bases, J shed 7 bases, and the junction held 9 bases outside the gene matches. This CDR3 comprises 15 residues. This CDR3 reads CASSSKGTSGNEQFF. The CDR3 nucleotides read TGTGCCAGCTCTTCTAAAGGGACTAGCGGGAATGAGCAGTTCTTC.